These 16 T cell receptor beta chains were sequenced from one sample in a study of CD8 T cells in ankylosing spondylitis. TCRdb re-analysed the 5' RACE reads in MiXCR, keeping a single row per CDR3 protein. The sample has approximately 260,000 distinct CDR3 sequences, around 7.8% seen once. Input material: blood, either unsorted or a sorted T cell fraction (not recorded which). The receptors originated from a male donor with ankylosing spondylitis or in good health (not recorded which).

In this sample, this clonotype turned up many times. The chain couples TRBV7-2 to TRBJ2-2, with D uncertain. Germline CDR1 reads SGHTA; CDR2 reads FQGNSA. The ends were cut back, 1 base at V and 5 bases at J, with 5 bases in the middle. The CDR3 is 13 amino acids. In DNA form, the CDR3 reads TGTGCCAGCAGCTTAGACTTTACCGGGGAGCTGTTTTTT. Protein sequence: CASSLDFTGELFF.

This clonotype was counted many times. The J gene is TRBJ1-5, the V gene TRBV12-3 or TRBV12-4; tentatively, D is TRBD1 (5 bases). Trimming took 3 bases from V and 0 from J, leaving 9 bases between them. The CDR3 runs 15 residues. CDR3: CASSFQGLSNQPQHF. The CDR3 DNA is TGTGCCAGCAGTTTCCAGGGACTTAGCAATCAGCCCCAGCATTTT.

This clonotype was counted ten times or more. CDR3 nucleotide sequence: TGCGCCAGCGTCCGGACGGAGGCCCCACACAATCAGCCCCAGCATTTT. Its protein is CASVRTEAPHNQPQHF. The chain recombines TRBV5-1 with TRBJ1-5; D not certain. Per the germline V gene, CDR1 is SGHRS and CDR2 is YFSETQ. The CDR3 sequence is 16 residues long. The germline V and J ends were trimmed by 7 bases and 3 bases, with 20 bases remaining between them.

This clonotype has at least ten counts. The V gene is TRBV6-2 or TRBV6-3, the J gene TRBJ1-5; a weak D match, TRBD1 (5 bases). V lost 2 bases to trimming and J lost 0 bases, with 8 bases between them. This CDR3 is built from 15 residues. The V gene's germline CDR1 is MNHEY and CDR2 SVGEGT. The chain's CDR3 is CASSYGAVSNQPQHF. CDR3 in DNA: TGTGCCAGCAGTTACGGGGCGGTTAGCAATCAGCCCCAGCATTTT.

CDR3: CASNPTGNQPQHF. CDR3 bases: TGTGCCAGTAATCCCACGGGCAATCAGCCCCAGCATTTT. The chain couples TRBV19 to TRBJ1-5; no clear D. Trimming removed 7 bases from V and 2 bases from J, with 9 bases in between. CDR1 and CDR2 (germline): LNHDA, SQIVND (reference sequence). This CDR3 has 13 residues.

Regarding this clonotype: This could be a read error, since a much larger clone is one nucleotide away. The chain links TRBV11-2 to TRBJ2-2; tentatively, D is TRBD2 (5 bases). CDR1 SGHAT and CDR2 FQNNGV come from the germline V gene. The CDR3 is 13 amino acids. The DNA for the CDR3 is TGTGCCAGCACCCAAAGGAACACCGGGGAGCTGATTTTT. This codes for CASTQRNTGELIF.

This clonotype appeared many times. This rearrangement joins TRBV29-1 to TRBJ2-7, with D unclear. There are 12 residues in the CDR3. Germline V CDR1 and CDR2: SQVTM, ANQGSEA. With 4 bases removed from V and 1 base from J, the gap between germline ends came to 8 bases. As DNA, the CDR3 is TGCAGCGTTGGAGGCAGTTCCTACGAGCAGTACTTC. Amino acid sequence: CSVGGSSYEQYF.

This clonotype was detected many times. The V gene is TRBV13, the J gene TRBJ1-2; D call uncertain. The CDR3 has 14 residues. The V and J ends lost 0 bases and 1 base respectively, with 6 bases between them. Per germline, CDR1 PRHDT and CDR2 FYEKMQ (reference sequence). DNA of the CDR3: TGTGCCAGCAGCTTAGGACGGCTTAACTATGGCTACACCTTC. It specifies CASSLGRLNYGYTF. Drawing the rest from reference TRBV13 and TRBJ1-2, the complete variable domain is AAGVIQSPRHLIKEKRETATLKCYPIPRHDTVYWYQQGPGQDPQFLISFYEKMQSDKGSIPDRFSAQQFSDYHSELNMSSLELGDSALYFCASSLGRLNYGYTFGSGTRLTVV.

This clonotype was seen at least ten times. This chain's CDR3 is CASKRQGDQPQHF. DNA for the CDR3: TGTGCCAGCAAAAGACAGGGGGATCAGCCCCAGCATTTT. The chain is built from TRBV2 and TRBJ1-5, with 9 positions matching TRBD1. After removal of 7 bases from V and 5 bases from J, the junction contained 3 bases not matched to a gene. Germline CDR1 SNHLY, CDR2 FYNNEI. This CDR3 spans 13 amino acids.

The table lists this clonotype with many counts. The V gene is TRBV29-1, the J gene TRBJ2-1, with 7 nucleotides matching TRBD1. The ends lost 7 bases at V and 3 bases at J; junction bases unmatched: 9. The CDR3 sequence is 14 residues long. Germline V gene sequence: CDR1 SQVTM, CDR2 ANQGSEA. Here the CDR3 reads CSAFARGHYNEQFF. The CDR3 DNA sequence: TGCAGCGCTTTCGCGAGGGGGCACTACAATGAGCAGTTCTTC.

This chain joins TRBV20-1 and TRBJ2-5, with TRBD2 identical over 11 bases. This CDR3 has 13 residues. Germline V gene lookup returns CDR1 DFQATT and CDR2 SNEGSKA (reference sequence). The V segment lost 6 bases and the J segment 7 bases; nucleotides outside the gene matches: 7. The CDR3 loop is CSALAGASGTQYF. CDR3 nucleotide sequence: TGCAGTGCACTAGCGGGAGCCTCAGGGACCCAGTACTTC.

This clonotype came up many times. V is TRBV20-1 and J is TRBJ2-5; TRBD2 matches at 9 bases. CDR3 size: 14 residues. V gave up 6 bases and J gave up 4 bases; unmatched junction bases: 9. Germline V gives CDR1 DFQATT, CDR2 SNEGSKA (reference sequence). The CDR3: CSAQASGIRETQYF. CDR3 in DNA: TGCAGTGCCCAGGCTAGCGGGATCAGAGAGACCCAGTACTTC.

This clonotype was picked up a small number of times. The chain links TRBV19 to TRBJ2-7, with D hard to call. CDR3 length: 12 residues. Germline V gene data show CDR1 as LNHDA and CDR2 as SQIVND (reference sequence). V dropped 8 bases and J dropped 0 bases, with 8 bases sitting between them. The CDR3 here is CASVDDSYEQYF. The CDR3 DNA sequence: TGTGCCAGTGTGGACGACTCCTACGAGCAGTACTTC.

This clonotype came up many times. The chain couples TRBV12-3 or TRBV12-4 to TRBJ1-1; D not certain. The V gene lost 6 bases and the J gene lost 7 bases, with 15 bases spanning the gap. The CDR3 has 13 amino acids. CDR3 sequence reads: CASSDRGVGEAFF. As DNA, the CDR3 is TGTGCCAGCAGCGACCGAGGCGTGGGTGAAGCTTTCTTT.

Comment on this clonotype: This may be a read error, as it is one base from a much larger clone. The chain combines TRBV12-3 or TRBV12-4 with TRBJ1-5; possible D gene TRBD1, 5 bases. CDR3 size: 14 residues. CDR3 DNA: TGTGCCAGCGGTGGGGGAAATAGCAATCGGCCCCAGCATTTT. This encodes CASGGGNSNRPQHF.

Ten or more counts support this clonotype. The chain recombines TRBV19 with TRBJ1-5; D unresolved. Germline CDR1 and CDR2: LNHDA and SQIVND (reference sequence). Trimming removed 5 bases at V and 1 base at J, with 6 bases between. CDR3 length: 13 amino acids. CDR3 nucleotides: TGTGCCAGTAGTGGTGGGAGCAATCAGCCCCAGCATTTT. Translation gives CASSGGSNQPQHF.